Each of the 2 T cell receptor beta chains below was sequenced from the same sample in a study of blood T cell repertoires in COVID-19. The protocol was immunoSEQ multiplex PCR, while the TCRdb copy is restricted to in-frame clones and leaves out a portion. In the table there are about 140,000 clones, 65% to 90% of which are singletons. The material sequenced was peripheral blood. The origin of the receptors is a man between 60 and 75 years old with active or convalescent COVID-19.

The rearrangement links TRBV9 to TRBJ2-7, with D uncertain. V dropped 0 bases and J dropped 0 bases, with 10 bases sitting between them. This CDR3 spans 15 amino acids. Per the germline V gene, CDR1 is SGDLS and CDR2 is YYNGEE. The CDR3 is CASSVEPVHSYEQYF. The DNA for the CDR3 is TGTGCCAGCAGCGTAGAACCGGTGCACTCCTACGAGCAGTACTTC.

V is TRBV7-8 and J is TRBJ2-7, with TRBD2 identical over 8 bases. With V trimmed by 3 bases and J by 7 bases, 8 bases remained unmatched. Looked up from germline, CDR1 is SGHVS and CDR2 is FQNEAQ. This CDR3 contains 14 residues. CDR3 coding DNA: TGTGCCAGCAGCTTCGGAGCGGGAGTTGGAGAGCAGTACGTC. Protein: CASSFGAGVGEQYV.